One sample yielded the 8 T cell receptor beta chains listed below, sequenced in a study of response to subunit inactivated influenza vaccine. TCRdb recomputed calls from the RT-PCR reads with MiXCR, one row per CDR3 protein. The profile shows about 540,000 distinct CDR3 sequences, around a quarter of them singletons. The same data also contributed to another study, on T cells expressing NK-cell markers. Per that study: Making the TCR beta cDNA relied on 5'RACE template switching with UMIs.

This material consisted of CD4+ T cells sorted from PBMCs, taken 12 days after vaccination. The receptors here all came from a man aged 50 to 60 who received an inactivated influenza vaccine.

There are a few counts of this clonotype. The rearrangement joins TRBV20-1 to TRBJ1-6; D unresolved. This CDR3 has 15 amino acids. Germline V CDR1 and CDR2: DFQATT, SNEGSKA (reference sequence). V was trimmed by 1 base and J by 9 bases, leaving 16 bases between them. In DNA form, the CDR3 reads TGCAGTGCTAGAGGAGCCGGGTCGGAGGGTTCACCCCTCCACTTT. It encodes CSARGAGSEGSPLHF.

This clonotype was detected only a few times. V is TRBV27 and J is TRBJ2-4; no clear D. V lost 5 bases and J lost 6, with 17 bases in between. Germline lookup yields CDR1 MNHEY and CDR2 SMNVEV (reference sequence). This CDR3 is built from 15 residues. The CDR3 protein is CASSGRAARTNIQYF. The CDR3 DNA follows: TGTGCCAGCAGTGGACGGGCGGCAAGAACAAACATTCAGTACTTC.

This clonotype turned up a few times. The chain uses TRBV18 and TRBJ2-3; D may correspond to TRBD1 or TRBD2 (5 bases each). This CDR3 has 15 amino acids. Trimming removed 3 bases from V and 8 bases from J, with 18 bases in between. Germline-derived CDR1 and CDR2 are KGHSH and LQKENI. The CDR3 region is CASSPGTVAGGTQYF. The DNA of the CDR3 is TGTGCCAGCTCACCCGGGACCGTCGCAGGTGGTACGCAGTATTTT.

This chain uses TRBV5-1 with TRBJ2-7, with 11 bases lining up with TRBD2. The CDR3 contains 15 residues. Germline CDR1 and CDR2: SGHRS and YFSETQ. After removal of 3 bases from V and 2 bases from J, the junction contained 4 bases not matched to a gene. CDR3: CASSWGLAAAYEQYF. CDR3 coding DNA: TGCGCCAGCAGCTGGGGACTAGCGGCCGCCTACGAGCAGTACTTC. Full variable domain (rest looked up from reference TRBV5-1 and TRBJ2-7): KAGVTQTPRYLIKTRGQQVTLSCSPISGHRSVSWYQQTPGQGLQFLFEYFSETQRNKGNFPGRFSGRQFSNSRSEMNVSTLELGDSALYLCASSWGLAAAYEQYFGPGTRLTVT.

The rearrangement uses TRBV6-1 and TRBJ2-5; 7 bases match TRBD1. This CDR3 contains 14 residues. The J segment lost 0 bases and the V segment lost 7 bases, leaving 5 bases of the junction unmatched. Per germline, CDR1 MNHNS and CDR2 SASEGT. The CDR3 sequence is CASNRGQHQETQYF. The DNA for the CDR3 is TGTGCCAGCAACCGGGGACAGCACCAAGAGACCCAGTACTTC.

The DNA of the CDR3 is TGCGCCAGCAGCTCTACGACTAGCGCCCGCACAGATACGCAGTATTTT. Residues: CASSSTTSARTDTQYF. The chain carries TRBV5-1 and TRBJ2-3; 8 nucleotides match TRBD2. Germline-derived CDR1 and CDR2 are SGHRS and YFSETQ. V shed 3 bases and J 1 base; nucleotides not matched to a gene: 7. The CDR3 has 16 residues.

This chain uses TRBV10-1 with TRBJ2-1; 10 bases are a match to TRBD1. The V segment lost 6 bases and the J segment 6 bases; nucleotides outside the gene matches: 8. The CDR3 covers 15 residues. CDR1 and CDR2 from the germline V gene are WNHNN and SYGVQD (reference sequence). The CDR3 sequence is CASSTGTGDGNEQFF. The CDR3 nucleotides are TGCGCCAGCAGCACCGGGACAGGGGATGGCAATGAGCAGTTCTTC.

This clonotype was seen at least ten times. The J gene is TRBJ1-1, the V gene TRBV20-1; 7 nucleotides align to TRBD1. Germline values: CDR1 DFQATT, CDR2 SNEGSKA (reference sequence). The CDR3 covers 13 residues. The V segment lost 0 bases and the J segment 9 bases; nucleotides outside the gene matches: 7. The CDR3 nucleotides read TGCAGTGCTAGAGATGGACCGGGACAGAAAGCTTTCTTT. The encoded protein is CSARDGPGQKAFF.